This record concerns one T cell receptor beta chain sequence. Its target is not known. The data originate from a study of early T cells in non-severe SARS-CoV-2 infection. Study results and caveats: Missing private and CD4 specificities, VDJdb matching favored anti-spike CD8 responses.

In the library, individual cDNA molecules carried attached unique molecular identifiers. MiXCR, run by TCRdb on the 5' RACE reads, gives a single entry per CDR3 protein. The sample holds around 75,000 distinct CDR3 sequences, roughly a tenth seen once. The clonotype originates from an adult who was a healthcare worker with PCR-confirmed SARS-CoV-2 infection or an uninfected control (not recorded which). Material: whole blood.

The CDR3 coding sequence is TGTGCCAGCAGCTTATATGGGAGTAGCGTCCCCTACGAGCAGTACTTC. This gives the protein CASSLYGSSVPYEQYF. The chain combines TRBV7-2 with TRBJ2-7; a weak D match, TRBD2 (5 bases). The CDR3 length is 16 residues. V lost 2 bases, J lost 2 bases, and 16 bases lay in between. CDR1 and CDR2 (germline): SGHTA, FQGNSA.